The source of this T cell receptor (beta chain) is a study of radiation and T cells in renal cell carcinoma. Method: immunoSEQ multiplex PCR; TCRdb's copy keeps in-frame clones and lacks some. Altogether some 150,000 clones are present, around four fifths being singletons, with the ten largest covering roughly 25%. Time point indicated: baseline pretreatment blood. Treatment: 15 Gy SBRT to primary tumor, nephrectomy 4 weeks later. Germline lookup yields CDR1 MGHDK and CDR2 SYGVNS. The CDR3 spans 16 residues. V was pared by 1 base and J by 5 bases, with 10 bases of the junction left unmatched. V and J are TRBV25-1 and TRBJ2-5, with 7 bases aligning to TRBD1. The sequence derives from a woman in her forties or fifties with renal cell carcinoma. Sequencing used blood, obtained from a patient whose treatment included radiotherapy and nephrectomy. CDR3 bases: TGTGCCAGCAGTGAATCTAATAGGGGGCGAAGGGAGACCCAGTACTTC. Its protein product is CASSESNRGRRETQYF.